This TCR beta chain was recorded in a study of cytotoxic CD8 clonotypes in ibrutinib-treated CLL. About the study: Response was recorded as partial in some 24 patients and complete in 2; at median around 70 months, approximately 14 remained remitted and about twelve had progressed.

Some clones are missing from TCRdb's copy, which holds only in-frame ones; the method was immunoSEQ multiplex PCR. This sample carries 250,000 to 350,000 clones, around 76% of them seen once, and the ten largest clones take approximately 5.6%. In regard to this clone: Its antigen is as yet unknown.

Trimming removed 3 bases at V and 4 bases at J, with 25 bases between. There are 17 residues in the CDR3. From germline, CDR1 is SQVTM and CDR2 ANQGSEA. Findings and caveats of the study: Public clonotypes, rarely seen, contracted or held steady on treatment. Exceeding age-matched healthy donors, baseline clonality also tracked the counts of circulating CD8+ T cells. Clonality was higher at ibrutinib response and returned toward baseline at progression.

The receptor's source is a human donor with chronic lymphocytic leukemia. The source was PBMCs, collected at disease progression, from a patient treated with ibrutinib. The V call is TRBV29-1, the J call TRBJ2-7, with D maybe TRBD2 (7 bases). The chain's CDR3 is CSVEYKGQKGRGYEQYF. The CDR3 DNA sequence: TGCAGCGTTGAGTATAAAGGACAAAAAGGGAGGGGGTACGAGCAGTACTTC.